This TCR beta chain was recovered during a study of blood T cell repertoires in COVID-19. Turning to the study itself: PBMCs, B-cell-depleted T cells, or T cells provided the cDNA or gDNA that made up the material.

From germline, CDR1 is SGHVS and CDR2 FNYEAQ. V was pared by 4 bases and J by 0 bases, with 6 bases of the junction left unmatched. This CDR3 is built from 16 residues. This clone was observed a few times. Clones were read by immunoSEQ multiplex PCR, and TCRdb kept only the in-frame ones, dropping some. The sample carries under 450,000 clones, about 88% recorded once. In Seattle, patients joined the study during active infection and were tracked longitudinally. The chain uses TRBV7-6 and TRBJ1-3, with TRBD1 identical over 7 bases. The sequence came from a woman aged 60-75 years with COVID-19, enrolled during active disease. The sample comprised peripheral blood. Here the CDR3 reads CASSSRDSTSGNTIYF. The CDR3 bases are TGTGCCAGCAGCTCAAGGGACAGCACCTCTGGAAACACCATATATTTT.